A selection of T cell receptor beta chains follows, all from one sample in a study of CD8+CD57+ T cells in acquired aplastic anemia. TCRdb passed the reads through MiXCR, listing each CDR3 protein once. This sample has 250,000 or so distinct CDR3 sequences, with more than 40% found just once. The specimen sequenced was sorted CD4+, CD8+, or CD8+CD57+ T cells (not recorded which) from PBMCs. The receptors derive from a human donor with aplastic anemia. The CDR3 runs from the conserved cysteine through the conserved F or W. The D gene is left open where the match is weak. Some rows have no size entry. The others give once, few or many, or a class for an expanded clone.

d_gene	abundance	len	j_gene	v_gene	CDR3aa	CDR3nt
-	many	12	TRBJ1-6	TRBV28	CASEQGNSPLHF	TGTGCCAGCGAACAGGGTAATTCACCCCTCCACTTT
TRBD2	-	17	TRBJ2-7	TRBV5-6	CASSHGLAGGLPYEQYF	TGTGCCAGCAGCCACGGACTAGCGGGAGGGCTCCCCTACGAGCAGTACTTC
TRBD1	-	16	TRBJ1-1	TRBV20-1	CSASWDRSFWNAEAFF	TGCAGTGCTAGTTGGGACAGGTCATTTTGGAACGCTGAAGCTTTCTTT
-	-	21	TRBJ2-6	TRBV14	CASSQGAGTIDRPSGANVLTF	TGTGCCAGCAGCCAAGGGGCGGGGACCATCGATCGACCCTCTGGGGCCAACGTCCTGACTTTC
-	-	13	TRBJ2-7	TRBV15	CATSRAIRAEQYF	TGTGCCACCAGCAGAGCTATCCGGGCCGAGCAGTACTTC
TRBD1	few	16	TRBJ2-7	TRBV27	CASSQTQGVTSYEQYF	TGTGCCAGCAGTCAAACTCAGGGGGTTACTTCCTACGAGCAGTACTTC
TRBD2	-	16	TRBJ2-1	TRBV24-1	CATSDASGSVDNEQFF	TGTGCCACCAGTGACGCTAGCGGGAGCGTCGACAATGAGCAGTTCTTC
-	-	13	TRBJ1-4	TRBV24-1	CATSDPKGEKLFF	TGTGCCACCAGTGATCCCAAGGGCGAAAAACTGTTTTTT
-	many	14	TRBJ2-3	TRBV9	CASSLDSRTDTQYF	TGTGCCAGCAGCCTCGATTCCCGCACAGATACGCAGTATTTT
TRBD2	-	16	TRBJ2-3	TRBV11-2	CASSLYASGGADTQYF	TGTGCCAGCAGCTTATATGCTAGCGGGGGGGCAGATACGCAGTATTTT
-	many	14	TRBJ2-7	TRBV5-1	CASSLAYGAYEQYF	TGCGCCAGCAGCTTGGCGTATGGGGCCTACGAGCAGTACTTC
-	-	14	TRBJ1-2	TRBV7-3	CASTLLSPIDGYTF	TGTGCCAGCACCCTTTTAAGCCCCATTGATGGCTACACCTTC
TRBD1	few	14	TRBJ1-2	TRBV6-5	CASSSRQGSYGYTF	TGTGCCAGCAGTTCCAGACAGGGTTCCTATGGCTACACCTTC
TRBD1	-	16	TRBJ2-3	TRBV5-5	CASSLETGGKADTQYF	TGTGCCAGCAGCTTGGAAACAGGGGGGAAAGCAGATACGCAGTATTTT
TRBD2	-	14	TRBJ2-5	TRBV6-5	CASSYGGVQETQYF	TGTGCCAGCAGTTACGGGGGGGTCCAAGAGACCCAGTACTTC
TRBD2	few	14	TRBJ2-3	TRBV20-1	CSALGLAGADTQYF	TGCAGTGCCTTGGGACTAGCGGGGGCAGATACGCAGTATTTT
-	-	14	TRBJ1-2	TRBV29-1	CSVEEERAVPGYTF	TGCAGCGTTGAGGAGGAGAGGGCTGTGCCTGGCTACACCTTC
-	many	14	TRBJ2-7	TRBV29-1	CSVEKEQGDYEQYF	TGCAGCGTTGAAAAGGAGCAGGGTGACTACGAGCAGTACTTC
-	many	14	TRBJ1-1	TRBV10-3	CAISDRDADFEAFF	TGTGCCATCAGTGACCGGGACGCAGACTTTGAAGCTTTCTTT
TRBD1	many	15	TRBJ1-1	TRBV5-1	CASSSYRGENTEAFF	TGCGCCAGCAGCTCTTACAGGGGAGAGAACACTGAAGCTTTCTTT
TRBD1	once	15	TRBJ1-6	TRBV5-1	CASSVMGQGNSPLHF	TGCGCCAGCAGCGTAATGGGACAGGGCAATTCACCCCTCCACTTT
TRBD1	many	13	TRBJ1-1	TRBV5-1	CASTGDSTTEAFF	TGCGCCAGCACGGGGGACAGCACCACTGAAGCTTTCTTT
-	-	14	TRBJ1-6	TRBV30	CAWTSGSANSPLHF	TGTGCCTGGACTTCGGGTTCTGCCAATTCACCCCTCCACTTT
-	many	14	TRBJ2-1	TRBV10-2	CASRPRGGRNEQFF	TGCGCCAGCAGGCCCCGGGGAGGCCGCAATGAGCAGTTCTTC
-	many	12	TRBJ2-1	TRBV6-5	CASSYGKNEQFF	TGTGCCAGCAGCTACGGAAAAAATGAGCAGTTCTTC
-	-	13	TRBJ2-3	TRBV24-1	CATSESNTDTQYF	TGTGCCACCAGTGAGTCGAACACAGATACGCAGTATTTT
TRBD1	many	18	TRBJ1-2	TRBV7-2	CASTSRGDRGFGYYGYTF	TGTGCCAGCACATCCCGGGGGGACAGGGGGTTTGGTTACTATGGCTACACCTTC
-	-	13	TRBJ2-1	TRBV24-1	CATSDLRGRERFF	TGTGCCACCAGTGATTTGCGGGGGCGCGAGCGGTTCTTC
TRBD1	-	13	TRBJ1-1	TRBV20-1	CSASTGGASEAFF	TGCAGTGCTAGCACAGGGGGCGCGTCTGAAGCTTTCTTT
TRBD2	-	14	TRBJ2-7	TRBV20-1	CRETSGRYAYEQYF	TGCAGGGAGACTAGCGGGAGGTACGCCTACGAGCAGTACTTC
TRBD1	many	16	TRBJ2-1	TRBV6-5	CASSPQTGTGDNEQFF	TGTGCCAGCAGCCCACAAACCGGGACAGGTGACAATGAGCAGTTCTTC
-	many	11	TRBJ1-1	TRBV19	CASSQGSGAFF	TGTGCCAGTAGCCAGGGAAGTGGAGCTTTCTTT
-	-	12	TRBJ2-5	TRBV10-3	CAISAGRETQYF	TGTGCCATCAGTGCGGGAAGAGAGACCCAGTACTTC
-	-	15	TRBJ2-1	TRBV10-2	CASSESTGSLPEQFF	TGCGCCAGCAGTGAGTCTACCGGGAGTCTTCCTGAGCAGTTCTTC
-	few	12	TRBJ2-1	TRBV27	CASRVQLNEQFF	TGTGCCAGCCGGGTACAGTTGAATGAGCAGTTCTTC
TRBD1	-	19	TRBJ2-2	TRBV24-1	CATSDSAGTGWPNTGELFF	TGTGCCACCAGTGATAGTGCCGGGACAGGATGGCCGAACACCGGGGAGCTGTTTTTT
TRBD1	few	14	TRBJ2-7	TRBV27	CASSLQGARDEQYF	TGTGCCAGCAGTCTCCAGGGGGCGCGGGACGAGCAGTACTTC
-	-	13	TRBJ2-1	TRBV7-2	CASSLDGRNEQFF	TGTGCCAGCAGCTTAGATGGGAGGAATGAGCAGTTCTTC
-	many	12	TRBJ2-7	TRBV12-3/TRBV12-4	CASLDDNYEQYF	TGTGCCAGCTTAGATGACAACTACGAGCAGTACTTC
-	many	15	TRBJ2-7	TRBV9	CASSVGGTFSYEQYF	TGTGCCAGCAGCGTAGGCGGGACTTTTTCATACGAGCAGTACTTC
-	many	15	TRBJ2-1	TRBV20-1	CSASFRFHSYNEQFF	TGCAGTGCTAGTTTTCGGTTTCATTCCTACAATGAGCAGTTCTTC
-	-	16	TRBJ2-7	TRBV2	CASSLSPRGPFGEQYF	TGTGCCAGCAGTTTGAGCCCGCGGGGTCCTTTTGGAGAGCAGTACTTC
-	many	13	TRBJ2-1	TRBV7-8	CASSLGVGNEQFF	TGTGCCAGCAGCTTAGGGGTAGGCAATGAGCAGTTCTTC